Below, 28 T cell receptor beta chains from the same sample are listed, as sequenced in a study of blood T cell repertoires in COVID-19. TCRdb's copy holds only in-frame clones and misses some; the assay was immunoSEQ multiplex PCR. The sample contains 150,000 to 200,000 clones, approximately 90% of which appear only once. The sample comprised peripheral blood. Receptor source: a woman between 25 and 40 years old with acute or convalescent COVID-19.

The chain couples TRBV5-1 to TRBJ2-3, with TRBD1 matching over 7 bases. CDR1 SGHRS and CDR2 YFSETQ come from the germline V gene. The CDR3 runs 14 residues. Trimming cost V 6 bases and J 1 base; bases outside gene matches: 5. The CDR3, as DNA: TGCGCCAGCATGAGACAGGGCGGCACAGATACGCAGTATTTT. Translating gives CASMRQGGTDTQYF.

For the CDR3, the DNA is TGCGCCAGCAGCTCGGGACAAGGAACTCTCACTGAAGCTTTCTTT. This encodes CASSSGQGTLTEAFF. The chain carries TRBV5-1 and TRBJ1-1; a weak D match, TRBD1 (6 bases). V lost 3 bases and J lost 4, with 16 bases in between. The CDR3 extends over 15 amino acids. Germline V CDR1 and CDR2: SGHRS, YFSETQ. The whole variable domain, filled in from reference TRBV5-1 and TRBJ1-1, reads KAGVTQTPRYLIKTRGQQVTLSCSPISGHRSVSWYQQTPGQGLQFLFEYFSETQRNKGNFPGRFSGRQFSNSRSEMNVSTLELGDSALYLCASSSGQGTLTEAFFGQGTRLTVV.

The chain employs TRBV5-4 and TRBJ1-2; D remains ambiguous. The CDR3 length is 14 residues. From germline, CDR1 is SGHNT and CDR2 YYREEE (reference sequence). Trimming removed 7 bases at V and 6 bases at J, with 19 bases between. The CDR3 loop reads CASRDTVEPDGYTF. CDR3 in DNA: TGTGCCAGCCGGGATACAGTGGAACCCGATGGCTACACCTTC.

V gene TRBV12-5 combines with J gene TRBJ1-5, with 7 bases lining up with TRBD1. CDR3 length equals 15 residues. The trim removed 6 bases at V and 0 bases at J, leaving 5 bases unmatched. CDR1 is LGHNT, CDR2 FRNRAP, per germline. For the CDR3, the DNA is TGTGCTAGTGGAGCCGGGACAGATAGCAATCAGCCCCAGCATTTT. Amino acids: CASGAGTDSNQPQHF.

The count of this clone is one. CDR3 residues: CASSREKDTQYF. CDR3 DNA: TGTGCCAGCAGTCGGGAGAAAGATACGCAGTATTTT. J is TRBJ2-3 and V is TRBV9; perhaps TRBD2 as D (6 bases). This CDR3 comprises 12 residues. Germline assignment: CDR1 SGDLS and CDR2 YYNGEE. Trimming left V 5 bases short and J 5 bases short, with 9 bases between. Variable domain in full (rest from reference TRBV9 and TRBJ2-3): DSGVTQTPKHLITATGQRVTLRCSPRSGDLSVYWYQQSLDQGLQFLIQYYNGEERAKGNILERFSAQQFPDLHSELNLSSLELGDSALYFCASSREKDTQYFGPGTRLTVL.

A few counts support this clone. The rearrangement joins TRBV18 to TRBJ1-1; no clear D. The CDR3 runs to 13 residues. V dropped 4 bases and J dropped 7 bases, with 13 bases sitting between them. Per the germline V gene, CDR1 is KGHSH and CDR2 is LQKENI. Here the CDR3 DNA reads TGTGCCAGCTCACAGACTAGGGCGGATGAAGCTTTCTTT. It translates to CASSQTRADEAFF.

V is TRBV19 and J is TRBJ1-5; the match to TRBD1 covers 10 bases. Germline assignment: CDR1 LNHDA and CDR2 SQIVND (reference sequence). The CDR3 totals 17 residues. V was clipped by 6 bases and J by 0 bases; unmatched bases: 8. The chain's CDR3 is CASSSDRGWDSNQPQHF. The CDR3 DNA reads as TGTGCCAGTAGCTCGGACAGGGGGTGGGATAGCAATCAGCCCCAGCATTTT.

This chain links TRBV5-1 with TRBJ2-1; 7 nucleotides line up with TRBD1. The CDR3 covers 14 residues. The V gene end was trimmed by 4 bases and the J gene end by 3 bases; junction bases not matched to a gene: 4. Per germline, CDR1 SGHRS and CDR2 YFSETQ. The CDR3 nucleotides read TGCGCCAGCAGCCCAGGGGGAAACTACAATGAGCAGTTCTTC. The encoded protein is CASSPGGNYNEQFF.

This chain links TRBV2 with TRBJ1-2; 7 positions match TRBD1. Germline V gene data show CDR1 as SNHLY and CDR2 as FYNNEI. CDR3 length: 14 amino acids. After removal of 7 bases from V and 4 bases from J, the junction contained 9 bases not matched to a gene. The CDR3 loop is CASNTGERAYGYTF. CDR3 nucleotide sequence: TGTGCCAGCAATACAGGGGAACGGGCCTATGGCTACACCTTC.

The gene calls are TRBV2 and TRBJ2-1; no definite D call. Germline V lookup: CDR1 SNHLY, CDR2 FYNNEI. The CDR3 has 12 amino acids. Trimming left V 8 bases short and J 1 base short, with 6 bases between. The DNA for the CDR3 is TGTGCCAGCTGGCAGTCCTACAATGAGCAGTTCTTC. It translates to CASWQSYNEQFF.

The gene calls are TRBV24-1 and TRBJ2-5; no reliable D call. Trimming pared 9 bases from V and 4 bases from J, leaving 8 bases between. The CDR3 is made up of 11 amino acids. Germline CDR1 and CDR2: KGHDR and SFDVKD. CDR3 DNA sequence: TGTGCCACCGAGGTCGGAGAGACCCAGTACTTC. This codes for CATEVGETQYF.

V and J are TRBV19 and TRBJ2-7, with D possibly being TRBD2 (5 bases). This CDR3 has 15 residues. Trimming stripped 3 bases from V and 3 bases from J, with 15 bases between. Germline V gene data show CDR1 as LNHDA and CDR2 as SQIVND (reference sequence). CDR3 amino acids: CASSIAAGLFYEQYF. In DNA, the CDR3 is TGTGCCAGTAGTATCGCTGCAGGACTTTTCTACGAGCAGTACTTC.

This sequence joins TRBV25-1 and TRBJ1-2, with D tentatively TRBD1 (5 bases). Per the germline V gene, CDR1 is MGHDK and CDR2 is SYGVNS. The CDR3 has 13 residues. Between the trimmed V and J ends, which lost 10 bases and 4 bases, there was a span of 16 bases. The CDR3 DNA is TGTGCCACCAACGGGGGACTGATCTATGGCTACACCTTC. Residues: CATNGGLIYGYTF.

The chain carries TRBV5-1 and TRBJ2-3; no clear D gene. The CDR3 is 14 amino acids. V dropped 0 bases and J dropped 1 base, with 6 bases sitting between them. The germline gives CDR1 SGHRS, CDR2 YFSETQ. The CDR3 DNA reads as TGCGCCAGCAGCTTGGATTCCGGCACAGATACGCAGTATTTT. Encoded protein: CASSLDSGTDTQYF.

The CDR3 loop reads CAGGTAYNEQFF. The CDR3 DNA sequence: TGTGCCGGAGGGACTGCTTACAATGAGCAGTTCTTC. The genes are TRBV28 and TRBJ2-1; possibly TRBD2 for D (6 bases). From germline, CDR1 is MDHEN and CDR2 SYDVKM. This CDR3 comprises 12 residues. Trimming stripped 11 bases from V and 4 bases from J, with 12 bases between.

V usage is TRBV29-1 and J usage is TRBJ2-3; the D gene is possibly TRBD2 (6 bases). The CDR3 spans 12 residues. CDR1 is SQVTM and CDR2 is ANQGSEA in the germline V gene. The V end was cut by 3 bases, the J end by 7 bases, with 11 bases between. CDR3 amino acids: CSVDGGSHTQYF. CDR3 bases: TGCAGCGTTGATGGAGGGTCGCATACGCAGTATTTT.

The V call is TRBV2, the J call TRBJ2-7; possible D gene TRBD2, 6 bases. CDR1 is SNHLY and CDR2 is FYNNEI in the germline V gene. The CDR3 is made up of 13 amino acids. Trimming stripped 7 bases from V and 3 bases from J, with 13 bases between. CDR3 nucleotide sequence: TGTGCCAGCAAGGAGGCGGGACTCTACGAGCAGTACTTC. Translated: CASKEAGLYEQYF.

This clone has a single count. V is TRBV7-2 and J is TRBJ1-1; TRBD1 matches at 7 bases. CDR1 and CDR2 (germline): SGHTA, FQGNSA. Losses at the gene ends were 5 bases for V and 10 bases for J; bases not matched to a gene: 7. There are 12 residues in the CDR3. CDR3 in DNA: TGTGCCAGCAGCCCGACAGGGCGGTCAGCTTTCTTT. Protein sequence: CASSPTGRSAFF.

Written as DNA, the CDR3 is TGTGCCAGCAGCCAAAGGGACAGGGGGGATCAGCCCCAGCATTTT. Its translation: CASSQRDRGDQPQHF. The V gene is TRBV4-2, the J gene TRBJ1-5; 11 bases map to TRBD1. The junction had 2 bases not matched to a gene; V was cut back by 2 bases and J by 5 bases. From germline, CDR1 is LGHNA and CDR2 YNFKEQ. This CDR3 has 15 residues.

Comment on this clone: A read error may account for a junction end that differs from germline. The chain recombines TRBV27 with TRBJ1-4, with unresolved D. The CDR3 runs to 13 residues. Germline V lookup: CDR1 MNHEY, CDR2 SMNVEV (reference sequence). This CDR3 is CASSPRTKEKLFF. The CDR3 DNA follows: TGTGCCAGCAGTCCCAGGACTAAGGAAAAACTGTTTTTT.

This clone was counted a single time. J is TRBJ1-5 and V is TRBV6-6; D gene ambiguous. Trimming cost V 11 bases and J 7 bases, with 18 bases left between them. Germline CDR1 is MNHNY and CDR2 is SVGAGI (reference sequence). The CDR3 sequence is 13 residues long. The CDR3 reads CAGGRILQQPQHF. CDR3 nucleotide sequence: TGTGCCGGAGGACGGATCCTACAGCAGCCCCAGCATTTT.

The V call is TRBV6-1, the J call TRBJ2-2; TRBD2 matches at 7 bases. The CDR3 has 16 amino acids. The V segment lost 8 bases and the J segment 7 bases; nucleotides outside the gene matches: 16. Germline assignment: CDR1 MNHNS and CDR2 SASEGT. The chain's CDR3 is CASRAGTIRRDGELFF. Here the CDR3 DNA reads TGTGCCAGCCGTGCTGGGACTATAAGACGGGACGGGGAGCTGTTTTTT.

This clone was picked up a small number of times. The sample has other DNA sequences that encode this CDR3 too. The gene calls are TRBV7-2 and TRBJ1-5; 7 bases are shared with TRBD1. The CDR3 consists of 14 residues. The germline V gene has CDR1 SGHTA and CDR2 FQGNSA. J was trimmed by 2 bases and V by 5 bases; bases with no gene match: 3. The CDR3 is CASSLDRGNQPQHF. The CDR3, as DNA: TGTGCCAGCAGCCTAGACAGGGGCAATCAGCCCCAGCATTTT.

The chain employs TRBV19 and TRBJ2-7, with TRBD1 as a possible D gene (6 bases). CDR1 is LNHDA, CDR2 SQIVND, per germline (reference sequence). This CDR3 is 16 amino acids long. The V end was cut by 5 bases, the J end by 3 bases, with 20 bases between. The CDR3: CASSFFTGQDFYEQYF. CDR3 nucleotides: TGTGCCAGTAGTTTCTTCACAGGGCAGGACTTCTACGAGCAGTACTTC.

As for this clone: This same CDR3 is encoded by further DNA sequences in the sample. DNA of the CDR3: TGTGCCAGCAGTTTCTCCAGTTCCTACGAGCAGTACTTC. It yields the protein CASSFSSSYEQYF. The gene calls are TRBV12-3 or TRBV12-4 and TRBJ2-7; D gene uncertain. Trimming shortened V by 3 bases and J by 1 base, and 7 bases separated the two germline ends. CDR3 size: 13 residues.

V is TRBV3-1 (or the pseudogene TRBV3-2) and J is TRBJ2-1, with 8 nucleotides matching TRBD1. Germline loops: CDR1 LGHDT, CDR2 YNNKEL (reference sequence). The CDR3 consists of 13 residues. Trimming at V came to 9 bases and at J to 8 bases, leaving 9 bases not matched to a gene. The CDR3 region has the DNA TGTGCCAGTAACATGGACAGGGCACATGAGCAGTTCTTC. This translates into CASNMDRAHEQFF.

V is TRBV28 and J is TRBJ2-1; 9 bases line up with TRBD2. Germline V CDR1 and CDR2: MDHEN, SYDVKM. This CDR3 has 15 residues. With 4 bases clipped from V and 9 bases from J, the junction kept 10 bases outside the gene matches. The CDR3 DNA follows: TGTGCCAGCAGTTCCGTGGCGGGAGGGTCTAGTGAGCAGTTCTTC. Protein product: CASSSVAGGSSEQFF.

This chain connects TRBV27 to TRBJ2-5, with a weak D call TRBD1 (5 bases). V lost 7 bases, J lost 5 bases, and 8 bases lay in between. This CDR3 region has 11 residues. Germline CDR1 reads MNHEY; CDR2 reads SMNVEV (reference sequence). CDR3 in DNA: TGTGCCAGCAAGGCAGGGGAGACCCAGTACTTC. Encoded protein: CASKAGETQYF.